This T cell receptor beta chain was identified during a study of T cell responses to AZD1222 COVID-19 vaccine (dated by TCRdb to the early 2020s). Context from the whole study: AZD1222 recipients with second doses at about 4 weeks or about 12 weeks were pooled, because spike-specific TCR depth and breadth did not differ between schedules. TCR sequencing covered 233 trial participants: roughly 200 given two doses of AZD1222 and about 26 given two doses of MenACWY control vaccine. Trial participants were enrolled into age subgroups of 18-55, 56-69 and 70-plus years, which contained about 160, 30 and 59 TCR-sequenced participants, respectively. The full study reports these points: Most participants were white British and females outnumbered males, and the authors suggested that clonal diversity may have been underestimated. Nearly half of unique spike-specific TCRs reportedly recognized epitopes outside regions mutated in the B.1.351 and B.1.1.7 variants. Because no day 14 peak-response samples were available, repertoires were characterized only after the peak T cell response. A significant rise in spike-specific TCR breadth and depth was observed after two AZD1222 doses relative to day 0 and relative to MenACWY recipients. Conclusions about previously exposed vaccinees are limited, since just five or six AZD1222 recipients were seropositive for SARS-CoV-2 at baseline. The whole spike protein was spanned by vaccine-associated CD4 TCRs, and dominant responses were seen in regions 160-218 and 743-854. In the small 56-69-year group, the increase in depth fell short of significance, most likely because of low power.

The sample's time point label, in plain terms: baseline before first vaccination. The vaccinee samples were drawn from two UK trials, COV001 and COV002, one of which was a single-blind randomized controlled phase 2/3 trial testing AZD1222 (ChAdOx1 nCoV-19) in healthy adults. Trial participant PBMC samples were collected at day 0 and day 28 after the second dose for TCRbeta chain sequencing. This clone was observed a single time. Its recognized antigen is unknown. No qualities accompany the bases; no much larger clone lies one base away. V and J lose 4 bases and 6 bases, and a span of 13 bases separates them. According to the germline V gene (reference sequence), CDR1 reads LGHDT and CDR2 reads YNNKEL. Its CDR3 holds 13 amino acids, cysteine through phenylalanine. Left in the record is the CDR3 DNA by itself, 39 bases read in frame from the first base. The CDR3 regions of human TCRbeta chains were subjected to immunosequencing. The authors' analysis ran thus. TCRs in the repertoires were matched against a reference library of SARS-CoV-2-specific TCRs that had been generated with the MIRA antigen-specificity platform. Breadth meant the fraction of unique TCRs that were SARS-CoV-2-associated, whereas depth meant the fraction of total T cells that were SARS-CoV-2-associated. Using the MIRA data, every spike-specific TCR was mapped to the spike region that the TCR reacted to and assigned to either a CD4 or a CD8 class. Log10-transformed breadth and depth values were compared by one-way ANOVA with Sidak's multiple comparisons tests. In its TCRdb copy, this immuneACCESS table keeps in-frame sequences only and misses some clones. Where compared with another copy, unresolved V genes explain less than half of these, and the others have no known cause. V and J calls and clone size are those listed in that table; D and trimming were worked out from the DNA. The sample records 130,000 or so clones, 86% of which are singletons. About 22% of the sample rests with the top ten.

The sequencing here drew on peripheral blood, taken on day 0 of AZD1222 vaccination. Recombination connected TRBV3-1 (or the pseudogene TRBV3-2) to TRBJ2-7; the D segment cannot be called with confidence. This clonotype was obtained from an adult in good health. The base sequence is TGTGCCAGCAGCCGGCATGAAGGGTCCGAGCAGTACTTC. Translated, it reads CASSRHEGSEQYF.